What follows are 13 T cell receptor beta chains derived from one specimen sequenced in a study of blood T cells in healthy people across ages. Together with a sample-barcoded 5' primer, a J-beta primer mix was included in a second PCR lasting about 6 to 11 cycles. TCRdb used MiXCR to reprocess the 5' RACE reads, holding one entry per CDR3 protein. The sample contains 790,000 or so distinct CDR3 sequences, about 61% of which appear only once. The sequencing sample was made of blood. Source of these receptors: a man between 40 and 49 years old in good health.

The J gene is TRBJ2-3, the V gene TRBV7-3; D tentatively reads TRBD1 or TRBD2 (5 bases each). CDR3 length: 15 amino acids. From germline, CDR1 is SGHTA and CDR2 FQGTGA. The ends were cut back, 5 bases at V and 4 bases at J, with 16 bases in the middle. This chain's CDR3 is CASSPLGAASDTQYF. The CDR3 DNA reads TGTGCCAGCAGCCCCCTCGGGGCAGCCTCAGATACGCAGTATTTT.

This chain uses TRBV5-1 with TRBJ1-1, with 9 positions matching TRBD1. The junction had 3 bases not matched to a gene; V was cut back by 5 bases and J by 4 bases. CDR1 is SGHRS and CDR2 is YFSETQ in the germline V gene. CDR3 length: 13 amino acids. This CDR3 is CASSWDRATEAFF. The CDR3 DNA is TGCGCCAGCAGTTGGGACAGGGCCACTGAAGCTTTCTTT.

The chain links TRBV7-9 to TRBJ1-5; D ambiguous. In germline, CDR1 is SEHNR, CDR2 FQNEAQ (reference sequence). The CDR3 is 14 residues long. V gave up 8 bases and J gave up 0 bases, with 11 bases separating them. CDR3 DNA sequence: TGTGCCAGCGGCGAGGGATATAGCAATCAGCCCCAGCATTTT. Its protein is CASGEGYSNQPQHF.

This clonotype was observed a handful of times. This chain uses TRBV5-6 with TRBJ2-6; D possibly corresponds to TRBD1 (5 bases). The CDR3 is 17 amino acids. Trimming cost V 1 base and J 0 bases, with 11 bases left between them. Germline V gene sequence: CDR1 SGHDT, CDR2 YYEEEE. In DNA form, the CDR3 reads TGTGCCAGCAGCTTGTTTTTAGGGGCCTCTGGGGCCAACGTCCTGACTTTC. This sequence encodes CASSLFLGASGANVLTF.

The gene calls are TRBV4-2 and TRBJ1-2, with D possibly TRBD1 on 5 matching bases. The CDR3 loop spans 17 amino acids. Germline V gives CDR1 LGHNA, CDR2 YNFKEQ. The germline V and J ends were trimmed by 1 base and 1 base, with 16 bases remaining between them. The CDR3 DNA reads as TGTGCCAGCAGCCAAGTGCCATTTCAGGGAATTAACTATGGCTACACCTTC. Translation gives CASSQVPFQGINYGYTF.

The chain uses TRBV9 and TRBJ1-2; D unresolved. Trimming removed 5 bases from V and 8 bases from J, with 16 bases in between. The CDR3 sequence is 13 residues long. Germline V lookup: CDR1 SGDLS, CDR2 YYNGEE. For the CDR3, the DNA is TGTGCCAGCAGTTCGACACCACTCTTGGGCTACACCTTC. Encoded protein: CASSSTPLLGYTF.

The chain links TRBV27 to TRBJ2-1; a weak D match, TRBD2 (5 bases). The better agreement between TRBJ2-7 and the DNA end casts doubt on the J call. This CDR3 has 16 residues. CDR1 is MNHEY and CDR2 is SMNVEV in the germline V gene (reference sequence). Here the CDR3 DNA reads TGTGCCAGCTCGCTTGAGTGGAGGATTCCCTACAATGAGCAGTACTTC. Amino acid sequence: CASSLEWRIPYNEQYF.

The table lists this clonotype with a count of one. CDR3 residues: CASSFSGGSREQYF. The DNA for the CDR3 is TGTGCCAGCAGCTTTTCCGGGGGGAGTCGCGAGCAGTACTTC. The chain links TRBV5-4 to TRBJ2-7, with TRBD2 matching over 7 bases. V lost 2 bases to trimming and J lost 6 bases; unmatched junction nucleotides: 8. Germline V gene data show CDR1 as SGHNT and CDR2 as YYREEE (reference sequence). This CDR3 has 14 residues.

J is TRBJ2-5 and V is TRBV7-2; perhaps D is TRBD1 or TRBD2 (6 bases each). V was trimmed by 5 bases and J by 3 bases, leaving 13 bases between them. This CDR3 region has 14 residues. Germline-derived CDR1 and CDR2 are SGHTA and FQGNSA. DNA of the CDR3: TGTGCCAGCAGCGTACAGAGGGGGGAAGAGACCCAGTACTTC. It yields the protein CASSVQRGEETQYF.

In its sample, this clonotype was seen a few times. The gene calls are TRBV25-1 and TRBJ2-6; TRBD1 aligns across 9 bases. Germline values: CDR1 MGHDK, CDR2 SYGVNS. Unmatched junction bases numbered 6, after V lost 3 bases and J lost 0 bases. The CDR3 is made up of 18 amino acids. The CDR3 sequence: CASSDPGQGPSGANVLTF. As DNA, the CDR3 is TGTGCCAGCAGTGACCCGGGACAGGGTCCCTCTGGGGCCAACGTCCTGACTTTC.

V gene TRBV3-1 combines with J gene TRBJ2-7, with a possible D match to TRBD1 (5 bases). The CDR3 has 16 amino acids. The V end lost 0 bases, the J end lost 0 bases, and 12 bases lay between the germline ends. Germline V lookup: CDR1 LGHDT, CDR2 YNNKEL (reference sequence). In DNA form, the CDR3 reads TGTGCCAGCAGCCAAGATAGTCGAGGACACTCCTACGAGCAGTACTTC. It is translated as CASSQDSRGHSYEQYF.

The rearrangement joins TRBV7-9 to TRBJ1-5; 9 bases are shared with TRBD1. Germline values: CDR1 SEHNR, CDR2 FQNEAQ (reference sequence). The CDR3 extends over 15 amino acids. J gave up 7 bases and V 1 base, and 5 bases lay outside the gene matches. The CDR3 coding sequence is TGTGCCAGCAGCTTAGAGGACAGGGGTGGACAGCCCCAGCATTTT. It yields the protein CASSLEDRGGQPQHF.

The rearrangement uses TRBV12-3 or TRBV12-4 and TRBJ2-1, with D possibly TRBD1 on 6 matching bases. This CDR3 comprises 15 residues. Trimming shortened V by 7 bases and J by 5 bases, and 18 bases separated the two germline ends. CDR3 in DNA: TGTGCCAGCACCCTGACAGGTAGCCAAAACAATGAGCAGTTCTTC. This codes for CASTLTGSQNNEQFF.